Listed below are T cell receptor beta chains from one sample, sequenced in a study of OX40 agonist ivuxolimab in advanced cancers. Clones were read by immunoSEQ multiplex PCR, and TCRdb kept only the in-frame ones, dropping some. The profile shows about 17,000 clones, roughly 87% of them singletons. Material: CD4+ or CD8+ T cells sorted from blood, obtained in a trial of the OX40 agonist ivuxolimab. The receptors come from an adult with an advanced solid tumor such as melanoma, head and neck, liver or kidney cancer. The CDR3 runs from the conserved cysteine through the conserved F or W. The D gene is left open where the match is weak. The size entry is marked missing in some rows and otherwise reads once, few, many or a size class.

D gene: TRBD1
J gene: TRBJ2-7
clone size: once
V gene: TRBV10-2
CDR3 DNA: TGCGCCAGCAGCGTCCATGGACAGGGGTACGAGCAGTACTTC
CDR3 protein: CASSVHGQGYEQYF

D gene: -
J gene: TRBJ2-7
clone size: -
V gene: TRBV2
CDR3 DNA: TGTGCCAGCAGTGAAACGGCGGGCGGGGTTGGCTCCTACGAGCAGTACTTC
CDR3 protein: CASSETAGGVGSYEQYF

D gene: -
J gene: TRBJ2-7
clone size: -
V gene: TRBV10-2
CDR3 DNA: TGCGCCAGCAGTGAGTCTGGGGAGCAGTACTTC
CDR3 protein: CASSESGEQYF

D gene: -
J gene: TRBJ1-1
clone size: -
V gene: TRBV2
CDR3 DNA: TGTGCCAGCATGGGGACCCGCGAAGCTTTCTTT
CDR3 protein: CASMGTREAFF

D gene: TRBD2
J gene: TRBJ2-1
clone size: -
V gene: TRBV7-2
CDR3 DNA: TGTGCCAGCAGCCTCCTGACCGGGACTAGCGTCTACAATGAGCAGTTCTTC
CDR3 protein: CASSLLTGTSVYNEQFF

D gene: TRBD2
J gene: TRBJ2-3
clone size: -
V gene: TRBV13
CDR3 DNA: TGTGCCAGCAGCTGGCGAACTAGCGAGAGCACAGATACGCAGTATTTT
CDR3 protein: CASSWRTSESTDTQYF

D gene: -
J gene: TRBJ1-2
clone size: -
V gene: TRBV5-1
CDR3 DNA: TGCGCCAGCGAGGGGGGGTATGGCTACACCTTC
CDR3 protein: CASEGGYGYTF

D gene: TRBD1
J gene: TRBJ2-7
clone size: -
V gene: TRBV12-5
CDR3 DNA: TGTGCTAGTGGTGGGCACCAGGGGGCCTACGAGCAGTACTTC
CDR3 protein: CASGGHQGAYEQYF

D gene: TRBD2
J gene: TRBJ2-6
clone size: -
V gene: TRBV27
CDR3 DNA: TGTGCCAGCAGTTTATCCCCGGGAGGTGGGGCCAACGTCCTGACTTTC
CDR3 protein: CASSLSPGGGANVLTF

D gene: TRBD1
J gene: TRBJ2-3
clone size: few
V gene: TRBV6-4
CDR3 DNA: TGTGCCAGCAGTGACTCGGAGACAGGGGGCACAGATACGCAGTATTTT
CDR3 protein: CASSDSETGGTDTQYF

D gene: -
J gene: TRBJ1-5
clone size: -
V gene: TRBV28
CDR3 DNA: TGTGCCAGCTGCCGGGGGACAAGATATAATCAGCCCCAGCATTTT
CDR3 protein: CASCRGTRYNQPQHF

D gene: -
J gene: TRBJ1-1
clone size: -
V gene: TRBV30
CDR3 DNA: TGTGCCTGGATTCAGGGGATCTCCGATCGTTTGAACACTGAAGCTTTCTTT
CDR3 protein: CAWIQGISDRLNTEAFF

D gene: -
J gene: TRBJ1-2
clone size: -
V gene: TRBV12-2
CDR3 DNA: TGTGCAAGTCGCCCCACTGTACCCGGTAGGGTCTTC
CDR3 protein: CASRPTVPGRVF

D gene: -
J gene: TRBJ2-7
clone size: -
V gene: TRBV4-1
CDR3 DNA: TGCGCCAGCAGCCAAGTAGAGTATGCAGGGACCTACGAGCAGTACTTC
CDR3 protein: CASSQVEYAGTYEQYF

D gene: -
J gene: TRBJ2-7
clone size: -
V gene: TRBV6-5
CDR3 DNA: TGTGCCAGCGGGTGGGCCCAAGTGAACGAGCAGTACTTC
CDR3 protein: CASGWAQVNEQYF

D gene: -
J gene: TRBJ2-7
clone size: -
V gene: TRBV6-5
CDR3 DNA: TGTGCCAGCAGTTCTCACCAGGACAGCCCGGGAGAGCAGTACTTC
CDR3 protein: CASSSHQDSPGEQYF

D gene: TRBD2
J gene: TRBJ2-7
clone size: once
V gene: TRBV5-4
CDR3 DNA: TGTGCCAGCAGCTTGGGGGGGCGGGGGGCGCATGTCGAGCAGTACTTC
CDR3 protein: CASSLGGRGAHVEQYF

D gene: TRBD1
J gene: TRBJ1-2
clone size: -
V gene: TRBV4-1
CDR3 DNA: TGCGCCAGCAGCCAGACCACCGGGACAGGGGGATTCTATGGCTACACCTTC
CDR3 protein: CASSQTTGTGGFYGYTF

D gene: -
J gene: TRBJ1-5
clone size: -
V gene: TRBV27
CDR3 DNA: TGTGCCAGCAGTTTATATGGGGCGATCAATCAGCCCCAGCATTTT
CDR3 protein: CASSLYGAINQPQHF

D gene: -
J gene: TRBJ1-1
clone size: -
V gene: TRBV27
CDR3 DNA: TGTGCCAGCAGTTTATTGGGGGGGGATACTGAAGCTTTCTTT
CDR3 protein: CASSLLGGDTEAFF

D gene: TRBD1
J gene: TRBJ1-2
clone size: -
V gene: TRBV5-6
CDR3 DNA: TGTGCCAGCAGCCGGGGACAGGGAATCTATGGCTACACCTTC
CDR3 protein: CASSRGQGIYGYTF

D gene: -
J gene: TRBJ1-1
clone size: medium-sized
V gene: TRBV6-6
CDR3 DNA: TGTGCCAGCAGCACGATCCACACTGAAGCTTTCTTT
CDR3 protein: CASSTIHTEAFF

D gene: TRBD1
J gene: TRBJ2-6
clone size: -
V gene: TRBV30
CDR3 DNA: TGTGCCTGGACAGGACAGGGGAGCTCTGGGGCCAACGTCCTGACTTTC
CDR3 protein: CAWTGQGSSGANVLTF

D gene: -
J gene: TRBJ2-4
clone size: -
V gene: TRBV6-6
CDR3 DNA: TGTGCCAGCAGTCCCCTCCTAAACATTCAGTACTTC
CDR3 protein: CASSPLLNIQYF

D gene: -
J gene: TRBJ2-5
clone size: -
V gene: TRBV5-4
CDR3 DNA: TGTGCCAGCAGCTGGACTTCTGGGGGTCGTGAGACCCAGTACTTC
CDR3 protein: CASSWTSGGRETQYF

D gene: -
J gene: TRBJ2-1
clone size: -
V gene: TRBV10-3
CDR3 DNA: TGTGCCATCAGTGACCCGATCCCCACTCCCTACAATGAGCAGTTCTTC
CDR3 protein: CAISDPIPTPYNEQFF

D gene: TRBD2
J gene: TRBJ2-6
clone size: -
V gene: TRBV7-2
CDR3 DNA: TGTGCCAGCAGCTTAGCGATACTAGCGGGGGGGCCTGGGGCCAACGTCCTGACTTTC
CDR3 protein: CASSLAILAGGPGANVLTF

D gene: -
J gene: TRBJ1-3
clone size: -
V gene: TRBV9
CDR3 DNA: TGTGCCAGCAGCGAGTCAGGGACTGGAAACACCATATATTTT
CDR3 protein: CASSESGTGNTIYF

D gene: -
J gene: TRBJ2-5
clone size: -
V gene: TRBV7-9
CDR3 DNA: TGTGCCAGCAGCTTAGTCCAAGAGACCCAGTACTTC
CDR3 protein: CASSLVQETQYF

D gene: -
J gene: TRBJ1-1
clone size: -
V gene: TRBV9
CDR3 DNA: TGTGCCAGCAGCGTAGCTCGAGGGGAGCCCACTGAAGCTTTCTTT
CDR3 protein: CASSVARGEPTEAFF

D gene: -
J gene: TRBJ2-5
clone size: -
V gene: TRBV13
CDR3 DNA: TGTGCCAGCTCCCCCCAGATCGCGGAGACCCAGTACTTC
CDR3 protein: CASSPQIAETQYF

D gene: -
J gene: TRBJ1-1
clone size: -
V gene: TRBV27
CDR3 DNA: TGTGCCAGCAGTTTTCAGGGTGCTGAAGCTTTCTTT
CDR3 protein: CASSFQGAEAFF

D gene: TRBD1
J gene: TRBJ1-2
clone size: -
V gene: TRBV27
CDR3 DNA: TGTGCCAGCAGTTTAACAGGGGGCAGTGTTTATGGCTACACCTTC
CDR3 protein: CASSLTGGSVYGYTF

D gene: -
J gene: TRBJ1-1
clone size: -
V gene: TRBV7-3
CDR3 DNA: TGTGCCAGCAGCTTAACTGGGGGGCCGGACACTGAAGCTTTCTTT
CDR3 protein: CASSLTGGPDTEAFF